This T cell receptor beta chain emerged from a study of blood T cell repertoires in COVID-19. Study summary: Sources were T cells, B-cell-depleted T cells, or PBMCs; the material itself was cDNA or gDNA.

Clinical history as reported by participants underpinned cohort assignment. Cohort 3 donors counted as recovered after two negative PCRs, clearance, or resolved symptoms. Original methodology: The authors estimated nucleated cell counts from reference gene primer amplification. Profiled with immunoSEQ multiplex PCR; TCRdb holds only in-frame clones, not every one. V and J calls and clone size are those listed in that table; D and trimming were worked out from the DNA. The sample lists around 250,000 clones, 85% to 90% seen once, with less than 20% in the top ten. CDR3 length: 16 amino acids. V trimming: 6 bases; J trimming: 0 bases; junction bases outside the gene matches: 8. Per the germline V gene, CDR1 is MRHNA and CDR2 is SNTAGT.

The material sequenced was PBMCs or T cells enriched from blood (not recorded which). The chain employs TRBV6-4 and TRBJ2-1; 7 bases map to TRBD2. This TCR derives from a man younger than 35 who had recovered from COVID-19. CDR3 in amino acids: CASRPEGGSSYNEQFF. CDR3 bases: TGTGCCAGCAGACCTGAGGGCGGGAGCTCCTACAATGAGCAGTTCTTC.